This is a list of T cell receptor beta chains from one sample in a study of blood T cell repertoires in COVID-19. Profiled with immunoSEQ multiplex PCR; TCRdb holds only in-frame clones, not every one. The table shows about 88,000 clones, with 86% occurring only once. The sequenced sample was peripheral blood. These receptors originate from a human donor in a cohort sampled during active COVID-19. Each CDR3 is given with its conserved first and last residue. Fields, in order: V gene, D gene, J gene, clone size, CDR3 DNA, CDR3 protein. A D gene is named only where the DNA matches it firmly. The listing skips clone size in some rows; elsewhere it reads once, few, many or a size class.

V gene: TRBV6-2/TRBV6-3; D gene: TRBD2; J gene: TRBJ2-5; clone size: NA; CDR3 DNA: TGTGCCAGCAGTTACTCGACTAGCAGGGAGACCCAGTACTTC; CDR3 protein: CASSYSTSRETQYF
V gene: TRBV29-1; D gene: NA; J gene: TRBJ1-1; clone size: NA; CDR3 DNA: TGCAGCGCCGACGGGGGGTCTGGGAACACTGAAGCTTTCTTT; CDR3 protein: CSADGGSGNTEAFF
V gene: TRBV12-5; D gene: TRBD2; J gene: TRBJ2-7; clone size: NA; CDR3 DNA: TGTGCTAGCGGACTAGCGGGAGACGAGCAGTACTTC; CDR3 protein: CASGLAGDEQYF
V gene: TRBV11-2; D gene: TRBD1; J gene: TRBJ2-2; clone size: NA; CDR3 DNA: TGTGCCAGCACCAAGGGACAGGGTGAAGTGCTGTTTTTT; CDR3 protein: CASTKGQGEVLFF
V gene: TRBV3-1/TRBV3-2; D gene: NA; J gene: TRBJ1-4; clone size: NA; CDR3 DNA: TGTGCCAGCAGCCACGGGACCGGGGGTGAAAAACTGTTTTTT; CDR3 protein: CASSHGTGGEKLFF
V gene: TRBV9; D gene: NA; J gene: TRBJ1-1; clone size: NA; CDR3 DNA: TGTGCCAGCAGCCCGGGGGTGGGGGAGACTGAAGCTTTCTTT; CDR3 protein: CASSPGVGETEAFF
V gene: TRBV9; D gene: TRBD1; J gene: TRBJ1-6; clone size: NA; CDR3 DNA: TGTGCCAGCAGCGCAGGGGGCCGGTATTCACCCCTCCACTTT; CDR3 protein: CASSAGGRYSPLHF
V gene: TRBV10-3; D gene: TRBD2; J gene: TRBJ2-3; clone size: NA; CDR3 DNA: TGTGCCATCAGTGAGGCGGGGGGTGGAGATACGCAGTATTTT; CDR3 protein: CAISEAGGGDTQYF
V gene: TRBV4-3; D gene: NA; J gene: TRBJ1-1; clone size: many; CDR3 DNA: TGCGCCAGCAGCCTCCCCCCGGGTGGGCAGGGTTACAGCACTGAAGCTTTCTTT; CDR3 protein: CASSLPPGGQGYSTEAFF
V gene: TRBV6-5; D gene: NA; J gene: TRBJ2-7; clone size: NA; CDR3 DNA: TGTGCCAGCAGTTCAGGTTCGGACTGGAAGTACGAGCAGTACTTC; CDR3 protein: CASSSGSDWKYEQYF
V gene: TRBV2; D gene: TRBD1; J gene: TRBJ2-7; clone size: NA; CDR3 DNA: TGTGCCAGCAGTGAAGGGACAGGGTACTACGAGCAGTACTTC; CDR3 protein: CASSEGTGYYEQYF
V gene: TRBV5-1; D gene: TRBD1; J gene: TRBJ1-2; clone size: once; CDR3 DNA: TGCGCCAGCAGCTTGGGGGACAGGGATAATGGCTACACCTTC; CDR3 protein: CASSLGDRDNGYTF
V gene: TRBV3-1/TRBV3-2; D gene: NA; J gene: TRBJ2-3; clone size: NA; CDR3 DNA: TGTGCCAGCAGCCAAGGGTTAGCCTCTAGCACAGATACGCAGTATTTT; CDR3 protein: CASSQGLASSTDTQYF
V gene: TRBV18; D gene: TRBD2; J gene: TRBJ2-5; clone size: NA; CDR3 DNA: TGTGCCAGCTCACCGTCCGGGGGGGGCGGAGAGACCCAGTACTTC; CDR3 protein: CASSPSGGGGETQYF
V gene: TRBV5-8; D gene: NA; J gene: TRBJ1-1; clone size: once; CDR3 DNA: TGTGCCAGCAGCTTTGGACAGCCAGTAACTGAAGCTTTCTTT; CDR3 protein: CASSFGQPVTEAFF
V gene: TRBV6-2/TRBV6-3; D gene: TRBD2; J gene: TRBJ2-1; clone size: NA; CDR3 DNA: TGTGCCAGCAGTTGGGGACTAGCGGGAGGCCGGCAGTTCTTC; CDR3 protein: CASSWGLAGGRQFF
V gene: TRBV19; D gene: NA; J gene: TRBJ2-3; clone size: NA; CDR3 DNA: TGTGCCAGTAGTATAGGGTTACTAGCCACAGATACGCAGTATTTT; CDR3 protein: CASSIGLLATDTQYF
V gene: TRBV5-6; D gene: NA; J gene: TRBJ2-3; clone size: NA; CDR3 DNA: TGTGCCAGCAGCTTGGACCTGACTGGCACAGATACGCAGTATTTT; CDR3 protein: CASSLDLTGTDTQYF
V gene: TRBV28; D gene: NA; J gene: TRBJ2-6; clone size: few; CDR3 DNA: TGTGCCAGCAGTTTATACAACTCTGGGGCCAACGTCCTGACTTTC; CDR3 protein: CASSLYNSGANVLTF
V gene: TRBV6-8; D gene: NA; J gene: TRBJ2-3; clone size: once; CDR3 DNA: TGTGCCAGCAGTTACCCCAAGAGGGCAGATACGCAGTATTTT; CDR3 protein: CASSYPKRADTQYF
V gene: TRBV7-8; D gene: NA; J gene: TRBJ2-7; clone size: NA; CDR3 DNA: TGTGCCAGCAGTCATACGCAGGGCATTAACGAGCAGTACTTC; CDR3 protein: CASSHTQGINEQYF
V gene: TRBV11-3; D gene: NA; J gene: TRBJ2-5; clone size: once; CDR3 DNA: TGTGCCAGCAGCTTAGGGCCCGAAGAAGAGACCCAGTACTTC; CDR3 protein: CASSLGPEEETQYF
V gene: TRBV24-1; D gene: TRBD2; J gene: TRBJ2-1; clone size: NA; CDR3 DNA: TGTGCCACCAGTGACCATACTAGCGGGAGTAGGTATGAGCAGTTCTTC; CDR3 protein: CATSDHTSGSRYEQFF
V gene: TRBV27; D gene: TRBD1; J gene: TRBJ2-2; clone size: NA; CDR3 DNA: TGTGCCAGCAGTCAGGGGGCGTGGACCGGGGAGCTGTTTTTT; CDR3 protein: CASSQGAWTGELFF
V gene: TRBV28; D gene: NA; J gene: TRBJ1-5; clone size: NA; CDR3 DNA: TGTGCCAGCAGTAAACGGGTTGGGCCCCAGCATTTT; CDR3 protein: CASSKRVGPQHF
V gene: TRBV5-4; D gene: TRBD1; J gene: TRBJ1-2; clone size: many; CDR3 DNA: TGTGCCAGCAGCCCAGGGACAGGAAATGTACTAGTTGGCTACACCTTC; CDR3 protein: CASSPGTGNVLVGYTF
V gene: TRBV5-1; D gene: TRBD1; J gene: TRBJ2-7; clone size: NA; CDR3 DNA: TGCGCCAGCAGCTTGGGAGACAGGGCCTACGAGCAGTACTTC; CDR3 protein: CASSLGDRAYEQYF
V gene: TRBV5-1; D gene: NA; J gene: TRBJ2-3; clone size: NA; CDR3 DNA: TGCGCCAGCAGCTCTGCTACAGCGGCAGATACGCAGTATTTT; CDR3 protein: CASSSATAADTQYF
V gene: TRBV5-4; D gene: TRBD2; J gene: TRBJ2-2; clone size: NA; CDR3 DNA: TGTGCCAGCAGCTTGGGGACTAGCGGGACCGGGGAGCTGTTTTTT; CDR3 protein: CASSLGTSGTGELFF
V gene: TRBV5-5; D gene: NA; J gene: TRBJ1-1; clone size: NA; CDR3 DNA: TGTGCCAGCAGCTTAGGTGACTTCTCCCGTGGCACTGAAGCTTTCTTT; CDR3 protein: CASSLGDFSRGTEAFF
V gene: TRBV27; D gene: TRBD2; J gene: TRBJ2-5; clone size: NA; CDR3 DNA: TGTGCCGCCGGGGGACGGCTGGCGGGGGGGGCCCAGTACTTC; CDR3 protein: CAAGGRLAGGAQYF
V gene: TRBV19; D gene: TRBD1; J gene: TRBJ1-1; clone size: few; CDR3 DNA: TGTGCCAGTAGTATAGGAGAGGGACAGGGGGTAGACACTGAAGCTTTCTTT; CDR3 protein: CASSIGEGQGVDTEAFF
V gene: TRBV18; D gene: TRBD2; J gene: TRBJ2-7; clone size: NA; CDR3 DNA: TGTGCCAGCTCACGGGTGGCGGGAGGGCCGCGCGAGCAGTACTTC; CDR3 protein: CASSRVAGGPREQYF
V gene: TRBV3-1/TRBV3-2; D gene: TRBD1; J gene: TRBJ1-1; clone size: NA; CDR3 DNA: TGTGCCAGCAGCCAACAGGGGGTATGGGGAACTGAAGCTTTCTTT; CDR3 protein: CASSQQGVWGTEAFF
V gene: TRBV10-3; D gene: NA; J gene: TRBJ1-5; clone size: NA; CDR3 DNA: TGTGCCATCAGTGAGGCAGGTCCGGATCAGCCCCAGCATTTT; CDR3 protein: CAISEAGPDQPQHF
V gene: TRBV12-5; D gene: NA; J gene: TRBJ1-4; clone size: NA; CDR3 DNA: TGTGCTAGTGGTTTGGACCCGGGTGAAAAACTGTTTTTT; CDR3 protein: CASGLDPGEKLFF
V gene: TRBV6-6; D gene: NA; J gene: TRBJ1-4; clone size: NA; CDR3 DNA: TGTGCCAGCAGTTACGACGCGGCTTATAATGAAAAACTGTTTTTT; CDR3 protein: CASSYDAAYNEKLFF
V gene: TRBV7-3; D gene: TRBD2; J gene: TRBJ2-3; clone size: NA; CDR3 DNA: TGTGCCAGCAGCTTTAGCGGGAGTAGCACAGATACGCAGTATTTT; CDR3 protein: CASSFSGSSTDTQYF
V gene: TRBV5-6; D gene: NA; J gene: TRBJ2-7; clone size: few; CDR3 DNA: TGTGCCAGCAGCTTGGCAGGGGCTGGCTACGAGCAGTACTTC; CDR3 protein: CASSLAGAGYEQYF
V gene: TRBV24-1; D gene: TRBD2; J gene: TRBJ2-3; clone size: once; CDR3 DNA: TGTGCCACCAGTGATACCCCGGGACTAGCCCCCGATACGCAGTATTTT; CDR3 protein: CATSDTPGLAPDTQYF
V gene: TRBV2; D gene: NA; J gene: TRBJ2-2; clone size: NA; CDR3 DNA: TGTGCCAGCAGGGGACTTACAGACACCGGGGAGCTGTTTTTT; CDR3 protein: CASRGLTDTGELFF
V gene: TRBV18; D gene: NA; J gene: TRBJ2-2; clone size: NA; CDR3 DNA: TGTGCCAGCTCACTCACCTGGACTTCGAACACCGGGGAGCTGTTTTTT; CDR3 protein: CASSLTWTSNTGELFF
V gene: TRBV30; D gene: TRBD1; J gene: TRBJ2-3; clone size: NA; CDR3 DNA: TGTGCCTGGAGTGATAGACAGGGATTGAGCACAGATACGCAGTATTTT; CDR3 protein: CAWSDRQGLSTDTQYF
V gene: TRBV19; D gene: TRBD2; J gene: TRBJ2-3; clone size: NA; CDR3 DNA: TGTGCCAGTAAGCGGGAGGGCACCACAGATACGCAGTATTTT; CDR3 protein: CASKREGTTDTQYF
V gene: TRBV5-6; D gene: TRBD2; J gene: TRBJ2-5; clone size: NA; CDR3 DNA: TGTGCCAGCAGTCTCGGGGGGGCCCAAGAGACCCAGTACTTC; CDR3 protein: CASSLGGAQETQYF
V gene: TRBV5-3; D gene: NA; J gene: TRBJ1-6; clone size: NA; CDR3 DNA: TGTGCCAGAAGCTTTACACTGACAGGTAATTCACCCCTCCACTTT; CDR3 protein: CARSFTLTGNSPLHF
V gene: TRBV13; D gene: NA; J gene: TRBJ1-5; clone size: once; CDR3 DNA: TGTGCCAGCAGTCCCCAGGGATCGGATCAGCCCCAGCATTTT; CDR3 protein: CASSPQGSDQPQHF
V gene: TRBV13; D gene: TRBD1; J gene: TRBJ2-3; clone size: NA; CDR3 DNA: TGTGCCAGCAGAATGGGACAGGGGGCGGGAGATACGCAGTATTTT; CDR3 protein: CASRMGQGAGDTQYF
V gene: TRBV13; D gene: TRBD1; J gene: TRBJ2-7; clone size: few; CDR3 DNA: TGTGCCAGCAGCTCTTCAGCGACAGGGGTTGAGCAGTACTTC; CDR3 protein: CASSSSATGVEQYF
V gene: TRBV19; D gene: NA; J gene: TRBJ2-7; clone size: NA; CDR3 DNA: TGTGCCATGACCAGACAGGACTTCTCCTACGAGCAGTACTTC; CDR3 protein: CAMTRQDFSYEQYF
V gene: TRBV7-2; D gene: NA; J gene: TRBJ2-3; clone size: NA; CDR3 DNA: TGTGCCAGCAGCTCGACTAGTAGGGGCTACACAGATACGCAGTATTTT; CDR3 protein: CASSSTSRGYTDTQYF
V gene: TRBV5-4; D gene: TRBD2; J gene: TRBJ2-3; clone size: NA; CDR3 DNA: TGTGCCAGCAGCTTGAGGGGACTACTCCCGAATACGCAGTATTTT; CDR3 protein: CASSLRGLLPNTQYF
V gene: TRBV11-3; D gene: NA; J gene: TRBJ1-1; clone size: few; CDR3 DNA: TGTGCCAGCAGCTTATCCAGGGGCACTGAAGCTTTCTTT; CDR3 protein: CASSLSRGTEAFF